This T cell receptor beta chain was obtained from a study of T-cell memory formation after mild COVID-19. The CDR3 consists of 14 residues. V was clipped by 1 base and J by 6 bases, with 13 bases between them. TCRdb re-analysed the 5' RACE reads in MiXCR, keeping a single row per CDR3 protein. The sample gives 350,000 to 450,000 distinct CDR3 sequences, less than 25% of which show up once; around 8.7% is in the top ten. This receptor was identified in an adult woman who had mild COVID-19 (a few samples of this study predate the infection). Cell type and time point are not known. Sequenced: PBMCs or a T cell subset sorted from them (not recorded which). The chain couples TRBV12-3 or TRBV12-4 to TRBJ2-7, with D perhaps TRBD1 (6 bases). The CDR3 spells CASSLVLQGSEQYF. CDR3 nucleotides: TGTGCCAGCAGTTTAGTTTTACAGGGCAGCGAGCAGTACTTC.